The 14 T cell receptor beta chains given below trace back to one sample, sequenced in a study of blood T cells in healthy people across ages. The authors ran a second PCR of 7 to 11 cycles using a sample-barcoded 5' primer and a J-beta primer mix. TCRdb reanalysed the 5' RACE reads using MiXCR and keeps one entry per CDR3 protein. Found here are 1.5 million to 2 million distinct CDR3 sequences, about 35% of them singletons; the top ten hold about 11%. Sequences were obtained from blood. Receptors were obtained from a woman younger than 45 in good health.

Notes on this clonotype: Sequence at one end of the junction differs from germline and may be a read error. This chain uses TRBV11-1 with TRBJ2-1, with D maybe TRBD2 (6 bases). From germline, CDR1 is SGHAT and CDR2 FQDESV (reference sequence). This CDR3 is 16 amino acids long. CDR3 protein: CAGSRSGGRAHNEQFF. The CDR3 DNA sequence: TGTGCCGGCAGCCGGTCCGGAGGGCGGGCCCACAATGAGCAGTTCTTC.

The rearrangement joins TRBV9 to TRBJ2-5; tentatively, D is TRBD1 (7 bases). This CDR3 region has 17 residues. The V gene lost 4 bases and the J gene lost 4 bases, with 23 bases spanning the gap. The germline CDR1 and CDR2 sequences are SGDLS and YYNGEE. CDR3 amino acids: CASSPPPAVRGAETQYF. CDR3 sequence (DNA): TGTGCCAGCAGCCCCCCTCCTGCGGTCAGGGGGGCAGAGACCCAGTACTTC.

The sample holds a few counts of this clonotype. The chain employs TRBV2 and TRBJ2-2; 9 bases fit TRBD1. Germline V gene sequence: CDR1 SNHLY, CDR2 FYNNEI. There are 12 residues in the CDR3. The V and J ends lost 9 bases and 9 bases, in that order; junction bases with no gene match: 5. CDR3 coding DNA: TGTGCCAGTGGACAGGGGATCCGGGAGCTGTTTTTT. This sequence encodes CASGQGIRELFF.

The chain recombines TRBV30 with TRBJ1-2; 8 bases match TRBD1. V lost 3 bases to trimming and J lost 5 bases; unmatched junction nucleotides: 8. Germline V gene sequence: CDR1 GTSNPN, CDR2 SVGIG (reference sequence). This CDR3 is 14 amino acids long. This chain's CDR3 is CAWSIGQGLYGYTF. Written as DNA, the CDR3 is TGTGCCTGGAGCATAGGACAGGGATTGTATGGCTACACCTTC.

As DNA, the CDR3 is TGTGCCAGCAGACAAGCGGGGGGCCGACAACGCACAGATACGCAGTATTTT. Translation: CASRQAGGRQRTDTQYF. The chain uses TRBV2 and TRBJ2-3; 9 nucleotides agree with TRBD2. Germline V CDR1 and CDR2: SNHLY, FYNNEI. The CDR3 has 17 residues. V lost 6 bases to trimming and J lost 1 base; unmatched junction nucleotides: 11. Supplemented by reference TRBV2 and TRBJ2-3, the full variable domain reads EPEVTQTPSHQVTQMGQEVILRCVPISNHLYFYWYRQILGQKVEFLVSFYNNEISEKSEIFDDQFSVERPDGSNFTLKIRSTKLEDSAMYFCASRQAGGRQRTDTQYFGPGTRLTVL.

J is TRBJ2-2 and V is TRBV6-1; TRBD2 might be the D (5 bases). The V end was cut by 1 base, the J end by 8 bases, with 14 bases between. This CDR3 is 15 amino acids long. The V gene's germline CDR1 is MNHNS and CDR2 SASEGT. CDR3 sequence: CASSEVPGRWGELFF. Written as DNA, the CDR3 is TGTGCCAGCAGTGAAGTGCCGGGGAGATGGGGGGAGCTGTTTTTT.

The rearrangement uses TRBV3-1 and TRBJ1-1; D call uncertain. V lost 4 bases, J lost 2 bases, and 11 bases lay in between. The CDR3 length is 14 residues. Germline CDR1 reads LGHDT; CDR2 reads YNNKEL (reference sequence). As DNA, the CDR3 is TGTGCCAGCAGCCCGGACGGCATTAACACTGAAGCTTTCTTT. Amino acids: CASSPDGINTEAFF.

This sequence joins TRBV10-2 and TRBJ2-7, with unresolved D. The V and J ends lost 2 bases and 2 bases respectively, with 7 bases between them. CDR1 WSHSY and CDR2 SAAADI come from the germline V gene. The CDR3 is made up of 13 amino acids. The CDR3 DNA sequence: TGCGCCAGCAGTGAGGACTTAACCTACGAGCAGTACTTC. Its protein is CASSEDLTYEQYF.

CDR3 amino acids: CASSRALTSGLYEQYF. The CDR3 DNA sequence: TGCGCCAGCAGCCGAGCGTTGACTAGCGGCCTCTACGAGCAGTACTTC. V usage is TRBV10-1 and J usage is TRBJ2-7; 9 nucleotides align to TRBD2. CDR1 is WNHNN and CDR2 is SYGVQD in the germline V gene (reference sequence). V shed 6 bases, J shed 3 bases, and the junction held 12 bases outside the gene matches. CDR3 length: 16 amino acids.

This clonotype was counted a few times. The V and J genes are TRBV2 and TRBJ2-1, with TRBD1 as a possible D gene (6 bases). Germline lookup yields CDR1 SNHLY and CDR2 FYNNEI. V was trimmed by 5 bases and J by 1 base, leaving 12 bases between them. The CDR3 is made up of 15 amino acids. In DNA, the CDR3 is TGTGCCAGCAGTACGAGACAGGTATCCTACAATGAGCAGTTCTTC. This encodes CASSTRQVSYNEQFF.

On this clonotype itself: Its ends do not fully match the called genes, so a read error is possible. This chain connects TRBV10-3 to TRBJ1-2; possibly TRBD1 for D (6 bases). The CDR3 runs to 15 residues. The germline V gene has CDR1 ENHRY and CDR2 SYGVKD. This CDR3 reads CAVSEGGWMNYGYTF. The DNA for the CDR3 is TGTGCCGTCAGTGAAGGGGGGTGGATGAACTATGGCTACACCTTC.

This clonotype was observed many times. The V call is TRBV11-2, the J call TRBJ2-7; D call uncertain. The germline V and J ends were trimmed by 2 bases and 6 bases, with 8 bases remaining between them. From germline, CDR1 is SGHAT and CDR2 FQNNGV. The CDR3 covers 12 residues. The CDR3 nucleotides read TGTGCCAGCAGCTTAATTCCCGGCGAGCAGTACTTC. Translating it yields CASSLIPGEQYF. Filled out from reference TRBV11-2 and TRBJ2-7, the complete variable domain reads EAGVAQSPRYKIIEKRQSVAFWCNPISGHATLYWYQQILGQGPKLLIQFQNNGVVDDSQLPKDRFSAERLKGVDSTLKIQPAKLEDSAVYLCASSLIPGEQYFGPGTRLTVT.

The gene calls are TRBV28 and TRBJ2-1; TRBD2 matches at 12 bases. The germline CDR1 and CDR2 sequences are MDHEN and SYDVKM. V was pared by 5 bases and J by 7 bases, with 15 bases of the junction left unmatched. The CDR3 is made up of 18 amino acids. CDR3 nucleotide sequence: TGTGCCAGCAGTCCCTATCGGATACTAGCGGGAGGTGGAAATGAGCAGTTCTTC. It specifies CASSPYRILAGGGNEQFF.

This clonotype was counted ten times or more. V and J are TRBV5-1 and TRBJ2-1; 7 bases agree with TRBD1. CDR1 and CDR2 (germline): SGHRS, YFSETQ. Trimming removed 3 bases from V and 5 bases from J; junction bases left unmatched: 8. The CDR3 contains 15 residues. The CDR3 spells CASSSGGTNNNEQFF. The CDR3 DNA is TGCGCCAGCAGCTCAGGGGGTACCAACAACAATGAGCAGTTCTTC.